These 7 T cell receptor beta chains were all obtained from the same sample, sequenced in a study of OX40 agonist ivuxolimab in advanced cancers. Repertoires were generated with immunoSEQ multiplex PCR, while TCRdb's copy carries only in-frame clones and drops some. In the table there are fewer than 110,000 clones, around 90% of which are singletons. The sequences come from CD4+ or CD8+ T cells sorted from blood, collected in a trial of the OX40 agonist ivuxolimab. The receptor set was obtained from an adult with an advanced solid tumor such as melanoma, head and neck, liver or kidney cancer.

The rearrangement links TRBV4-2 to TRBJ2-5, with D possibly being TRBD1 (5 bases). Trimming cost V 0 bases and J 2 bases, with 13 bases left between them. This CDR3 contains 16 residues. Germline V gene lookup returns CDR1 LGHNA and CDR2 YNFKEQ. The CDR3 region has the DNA TGTGCCAGCAGCCAAGAGGCAGGGCACATGCAAGAGACCCAGTACTTC. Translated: CASSQEAGHMQETQYF.

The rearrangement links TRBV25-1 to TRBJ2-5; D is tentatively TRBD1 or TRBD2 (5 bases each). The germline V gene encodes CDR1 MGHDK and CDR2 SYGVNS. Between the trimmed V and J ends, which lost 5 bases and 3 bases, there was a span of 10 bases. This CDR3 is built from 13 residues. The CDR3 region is CASSHGAKETQYF. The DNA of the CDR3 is TGTGCCAGCAGTCACGGGGCAAAAGAGACCCAGTACTTC.

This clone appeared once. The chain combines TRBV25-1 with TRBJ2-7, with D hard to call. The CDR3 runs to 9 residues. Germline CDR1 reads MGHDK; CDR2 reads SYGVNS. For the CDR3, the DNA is TGTCCTACACAGACATGGCAGTACTTC. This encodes CPTQTWQYF.

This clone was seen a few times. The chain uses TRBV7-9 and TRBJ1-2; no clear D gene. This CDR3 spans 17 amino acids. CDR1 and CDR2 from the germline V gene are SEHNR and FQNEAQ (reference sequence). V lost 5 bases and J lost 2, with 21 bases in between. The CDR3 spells CASSPNQLTEGNYGYTF. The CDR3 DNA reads TGTGCCAGCAGCCCGAATCAACTTACGGAGGGAAACTATGGCTACACCTTC.

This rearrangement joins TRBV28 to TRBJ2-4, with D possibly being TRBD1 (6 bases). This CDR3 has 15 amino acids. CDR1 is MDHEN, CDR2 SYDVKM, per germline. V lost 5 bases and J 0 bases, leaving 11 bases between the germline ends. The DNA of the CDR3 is TGTGCCAGCAGTCCGGACAGAATAGCCAAAAACATTCAGTACTTC. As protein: CASSPDRIAKNIQYF.

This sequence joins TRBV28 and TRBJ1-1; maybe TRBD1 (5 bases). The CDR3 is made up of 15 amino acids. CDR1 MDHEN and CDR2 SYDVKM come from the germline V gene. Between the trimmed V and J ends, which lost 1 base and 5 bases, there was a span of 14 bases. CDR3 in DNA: TGTGCCAGCAGTTTATTTAGCGGGGGAGGGACTGAAGCTTTCTTT. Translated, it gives CASSLFSGGGTEAFF.

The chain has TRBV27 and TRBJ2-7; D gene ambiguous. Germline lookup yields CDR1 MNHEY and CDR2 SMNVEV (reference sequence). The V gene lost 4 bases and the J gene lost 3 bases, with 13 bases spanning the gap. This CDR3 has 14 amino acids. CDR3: CASSSNPVGYEQYF. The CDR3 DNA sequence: TGTGCCAGCAGTTCAAATCCGGTCGGCTACGAGCAGTACTTC.